These 8 T cell receptor beta chains were sequenced from one sample in a study of cytomegalovirus exposure and HLA in healthy donors. Sequencing used immunoSEQ multiplex PCR; TCRdb keeps in-frame clones, though not all of them. The sample includes about 160,000 clones, approximately 81% of them seen just once. The sample was PBMCs. The receptor source for this set is a young man in good health and CMV-seropositive.

The chain recombines TRBV6-6 with TRBJ1-1; 7 nucleotides align to TRBD1. Germline trimming cut 10 bases from V and 1 base from J; bases unmatched to any gene: 6. CDR3 length equals 13 residues. The germline V gene has CDR1 MNHNY and CDR2 SVGAGI (reference sequence). Here the CDR3 reads CATVGQENTEAFF. CDR3 nucleotides: TGTGCCACCGTCGGACAGGAGAACACTGAAGCTTTCTTT.

V gene TRBV7-2 combines with J gene TRBJ2-7; 9 nucleotides align to TRBD2. After removal of 4 bases from V and 7 bases from J, the junction contained 5 bases not matched to a gene. Looked up from germline, CDR1 is SGHTA and CDR2 is FQGNSA. This CDR3 has 13 amino acids. CDR3 amino acids: CASSYWTSEEQYF. The CDR3 DNA reads TGTGCCAGCAGCTACTGGACTAGCGAGGAGCAGTACTTC.

The rearrangement links TRBV4-1 to TRBJ2-2, with TRBD1 matching 9 bases. Germline assignment: CDR1 MGHRA and CDR2 YSYEKL. V dropped 2 bases and J dropped 3; count of bases not matched to a gene: 7. The CDR3 contains 17 residues. The CDR3 DNA follows: TGCGCCAGCAGCCAACCACCGGGACAGGGATACACCGGGGAGCTGTTTTTT. It specifies CASSQPPGQGYTGELFF.

This clone occurred a few times. The chain uses TRBV9 and TRBJ1-2, with TRBD1 matching over 7 bases. Germline CDR1 and CDR2: SGDLS and YYNGEE. V dropped 7 bases and J dropped 1; count of bases not matched to a gene: 7. This CDR3 is 14 amino acids long. The CDR3 reads CASGPGQHNYGYTF. The CDR3 DNA sequence: TGTGCCAGCGGCCCGGGACAGCATAACTATGGCTACACCTTC.

This clone was picked up a small number of times. The chain carries TRBV6-4 and TRBJ2-1, with 12 positions matching TRBD2. Germline CDR1 and CDR2: MRHNA and SNTAGT. The CDR3 consists of 14 residues. Trimming cost V 4 bases and J 9 bases; bases outside gene matches: 4. The CDR3 region is CASSVTSGSGEQFF. The CDR3 nucleotides are TGTGCCAGCAGTGTGACTAGCGGGAGTGGTGAGCAGTTCTTC.

Only a few counts were recorded for this clone. The V and J genes are TRBV6-1 and TRBJ1-2; maybe TRBD1 (6 bases). V lost 6 bases to trimming and J lost 8 bases, with 16 bases between them. This CDR3 spans 13 amino acids. The germline CDR1 and CDR2 sequences are MNHNS and SASEGT. The CDR3 DNA sequence: TGTGCCAGCAGCGTGGGGGCCTGGAGCGGCTACACCTTC. Amino acids: CASSVGAWSGYTF.

The V gene is TRBV7-9, the J gene TRBJ1-1; D is perhaps TRBD1 (5 bases). Germline V gives CDR1 SEHNR, CDR2 FQNEAQ (reference sequence). The CDR3 extends over 12 amino acids. V was pared by 1 base and J by 11 bases, with 11 bases between. The CDR3 region is CASSLVQGGAFF. CDR3 coding DNA: TGTGCCAGCAGCTTAGTGCAGGGTGGCGCTTTCTTT.

The chain carries TRBV10-3 and TRBJ2-6, with unresolved D. Germline CDR1 ENHRY, CDR2 SYGVKD. This CDR3 is 14 amino acids long. V was pared by 3 bases and J by 3 bases, with 6 bases between. The CDR3 DNA is TGTGCCATCAGTGACAGTGATGGGGCCAACGTCCTGACTTTC. Translation: CAISDSDGANVLTF.